The clone carrying this TCR beta chain was recorded at least ten times. The target antigen is unknown. The sample comes from a study of response to subunit inactivated influenza vaccine. Study results and caveats: New T cells are recruited in small numbers by each seasonal influenza vaccination, according to the authors' suggestion.

TCRdb independently ran MiXCR on the RT-PCR reads; one entry per CDR3 protein. The sample has roughly 170,000 distinct CDR3 sequences; around 9% are singletons. In germline, CDR1 is LGHNA, CDR2 YNFKEQ. The CDR3 is made up of 15 amino acids. The junction had 6 bases not matched to a gene; V was cut back by 6 bases and J by 3 bases. The chain carries TRBV4-2 and TRBJ1-5, with 9 bases matching TRBD1. The sequence derives from a man aged 50 or older who received an inactivated influenza vaccine. Sequenced material: non-naive T cells sorted from PBMCs, taken on the day of vaccination. The CDR3 protein is CASSARQGDNQPQHF. The DNA of the CDR3 is TGTGCCAGCAGTGCTAGACAGGGGGACAATCAGCCCCAGCATTTT.